These 11 T cell receptor beta chains were sequenced from one sample in a study of shared clonotypes between healthy human individuals. The protocol was immunoSEQ multiplex PCR, while the TCRdb copy is restricted to in-frame clones and leaves out a portion. This table has fewer than 1.8 million clones, approximately 98.5% appearing once. Source material: naive CD4+ T cells sorted from blood. Subset indicated: CD45RA+ positively selected. These receptors all come from a man aged 30 to 45 in good health.

This clone appeared a single time. The genes are TRBV7-9 and TRBJ2-5, with D possibly TRBD1 on 5 matching bases. Trimming took off 5 bases at V and 6 bases at J, with 13 bases between the two ends. Germline assignment: CDR1 SEHNR and CDR2 FQNEAQ (reference sequence). The CDR3 runs to 13 residues. The CDR3 loop reads CASSGNRFQTQYF. The CDR3 DNA reads as TGTGCCAGCAGCGGAAACAGGTTTCAGACCCAGTACTTC.

The V call is TRBV30, the J call TRBJ1-1; 8 bases map to TRBD1. Germline V lookup: CDR1 GTSNPN, CDR2 SVGIG (reference sequence). V lost 5 bases, J lost 11 bases, and 4 bases stayed unmatched. This CDR3 has 10 residues. In DNA form, the CDR3 reads TGTGCCTGGGGTACAGGGGGGGCTTTCTTT. Translation: CAWGTGGAFF. Full variable domain (remainder filled in from reference TRBV30 and TRBJ1-1): SQTIHQWPATLVQPVGSPLSLECTVEGTSNPNLYWYRQAAGRGLQLLFYSVGIGQISSEVPQNLSASRPQDRQFILSSKKLLLSDSGFYLCAWGTGGAFFGQGTRLTVV.

The rearrangement joins TRBV9 to TRBJ2-5, with D maybe TRBD1 (5 bases). Trimming stripped 2 bases from V and 1 base from J, with 9 bases between. Germline loops: CDR1 SGDLS, CDR2 YYNGEE. This CDR3 is 14 amino acids long. The CDR3, as DNA: TGTGCCAGCAGCGTTGGACAACTCCAAGAGACCCAGTACTTC. Residues: CASSVGQLQETQYF.

The V gene is TRBV10-3, the J gene TRBJ2-7; 12 bases align to TRBD2. Germline assignment: CDR1 ENHRY and CDR2 SYGVKD. V dropped 5 bases and J dropped 1; count of bases not matched to a gene: 3. The CDR3 length is 15 residues. CDR3 bases: TGTGCCATCAGTTACCTAGCGGGAGGGTCCTACGAGCAGTACTTC. This translates into CAISYLAGGSYEQYF.

This rearrangement joins TRBV19 to TRBJ2-7; no reliable D call. This CDR3 region has 13 residues. V was trimmed by 0 bases and J by 4 bases, leaving 7 bases between them. Germline-derived CDR1 and CDR2 are LNHDA and SQIVND (reference sequence). This CDR3 reads CASSIDWEYEQYF. CDR3 DNA sequence: TGTGCCAGTAGTATAGATTGGGAATACGAGCAGTACTTC.

J is TRBJ2-3 and V is TRBV5-1; D unresolved. The germline V and J ends were trimmed by 5 bases and 2 bases, with 9 bases remaining between them. Germline CDR1 and CDR2: SGHRS and YFSETQ. This CDR3 is 13 amino acids long. The CDR3 reads CASRPPNTDTQYF. CDR3 DNA sequence: TGCGCCAGCAGGCCCCCCAACACAGATACGCAGTATTTT. The full variable domain, with the rest looked up from reference TRBV5-1 and TRBJ2-3, is KAGVTQTPRYLIKTRGQQVTLSCSPISGHRSVSWYQQTPGQGLQFLFEYFSETQRNKGNFPGRFSGRQFSNSRSEMNVSTLELGDSALYLCASRPPNTDTQYFGPGTRLTVL.

Details on this clone: Additional DNA sequences in this sample encode the identical CDR3. This chain joins TRBV20-1 and TRBJ2-7; D uncertain. The CDR3 consists of 10 residues. The germline gives CDR1 DFQATT, CDR2 SNEGSKA (reference sequence). V shed 5 bases and J shed 3 bases, with 5 bases lying between them. As DNA, the CDR3 is TGCAGTGCTTCCTACTACGAGCAGTACTTC. It codes for CSASYYEQYF.

The J gene is TRBJ2-3, the V gene TRBV11-2; 7 bases align to TRBD2. CDR3 size: 16 residues. The V gene's germline CDR1 is SGHAT and CDR2 FQNNGV. The J segment lost 2 bases and the V segment lost 0 bases, leaving 5 bases of the junction unmatched. The CDR3 is CASSLDLAGVTDTQYF. Here the CDR3 DNA reads TGTGCCAGCAGCTTAGATCTTGCGGGAGTCACAGATACGCAGTATTTT.

Concerning this clone: The identical CDR3 is also encoded by other nucleotide sequences in the sample. The CDR3 spells CASSPGQGAKQPQHF. The CDR3 region has the DNA TGTGCCAGCAGCCCCGGACAGGGGGCGAAACAGCCCCAGCATTTT. The chain recombines TRBV28 with TRBJ1-5; the match to TRBD1 covers 11 bases. In germline, CDR1 is MDHEN, CDR2 SYDVKM. Trimming took 6 bases from V and 7 from J; bases not matched to a gene: 8. CDR3 length equals 15 residues.

The chain combines TRBV9 with TRBJ2-2; D not resolved. The germline CDR1 and CDR2 sequences are SGDLS and YYNGEE. Trimming cost V 0 bases and J 2 bases, with 11 bases left between them. The CDR3 has 16 amino acids. CDR3 in amino acids: CASSVEGARNTGELFF. CDR3 DNA: TGTGCCAGCAGCGTAGAGGGCGCACGAAACACCGGGGAGCTGTTTTTT.

The chain recombines TRBV7-2 with TRBJ1-2; D is unclear. Germline CDR1 reads SGHTA; CDR2 reads FQGNSA. V lost 5 bases and J lost 3, with 13 bases in between. This CDR3 has 14 amino acids. CDR3 coding DNA: TGTGCCAGCAGCAGGACTTATCGGGACTATGGCTACACCTTC. Translated: CASSRTYRDYGYTF.